This paragraph covers one T cell receptor (beta chain) sequence. The junction departs from the called germline gene at one end, perhaps through a read error. The CDR3 consists of 12 residues. Germline V lookup: CDR1 SNHLY, CDR2 FYNNEI. Sequencing used immunoSEQ multiplex PCR; TCRdb keeps in-frame clones, though not all of them. The sample holds 130,000 or so clones, 79% seen once. These data originate in a study of blood T cell repertoires in COVID-19. The sequence was collected from a woman between 65 and 79 years old with COVID-19, enrolled during active disease. The chain combines TRBV2 with TRBJ1-2, with D tentatively TRBD1 (5 bases). The sequencing sample was made of peripheral blood. The CDR3 DNA is TGTGCCAGCAGTGATCATACCCCGGGACTCTGCTTC. Residues: CASSDHTPGLCF.